The rows below give T cell receptor beta chains drawn from one sample of a study of identical twins' blood T cells. In TCRdb, the 5' RACE reads were re-called with MiXCR into one record per CDR3 protein. The data hold 300,000 to 400,000 distinct CDR3 sequences, with around 30% observed a single time. The sequencing input was PBMCs. These receptors originate from a woman between 18 and 49 years old in good health. Each CDR3 is given with its conserved first and last residue. A D gene is named only where the DNA matches it firmly. Only some rows state a clone size, as once, few, many or a class for expanded clones.

DNA: TGTGCCAGCAGTCCCTGGGTGGGGTGGGGTATTGGCGGCTACACCTTC; CDR3: CASSPWVGWGIGGYTF; J: TRBJ1-2; D: -; V: TRBV27; size: -
DNA: TGTGCCACCTTACTAGCGGGGGCCTACGAGCAGTACTTC; CDR3: CATLLAGAYEQYF; J: TRBJ2-7; D: TRBD2; V: TRBV10-3; size: few
DNA: TGTGCCTGGGGGGGACTAGCGGGAGTTGGCGGGGAGCTGTTTTTT; CDR3: CAWGGLAGVGGELFF; J: TRBJ2-2; D: TRBD2; V: TRBV30; size: few
DNA: TGTGCCAGCAGTCCCGAAGGGACGGGTGAAGGGGAAAAACTGTTTTTT; CDR3: CASSPEGTGEGEKLFF; J: TRBJ1-4; D: -; V: TRBV6-2/TRBV6-3; size: few
DNA: TGTGTCAGCAGTTCCGGAATCCAAGAGACCCAGTACTTC; CDR3: CVSSSGIQETQYF; J: TRBJ2-5; D: -; V: TRBV12-3/TRBV12-4; size: -
DNA: TGCAGTGCCGAGGGGGAGAACTATGGCTACACCTTC; CDR3: CSAEGENYGYTF; J: TRBJ1-2; D: -; V: TRBV20-1; size: -
DNA: TGTGCCAGCAGCCTGGACAGGGGGGCTGAAGCTTTCTTT; CDR3: CASSLDRGAEAFF; J: TRBJ1-1; D: TRBD1; V: TRBV5-6; size: few
DNA: TGTGCCAGCAGTTTCGGACAGAACCAAGAGACCCAGTACTTC; CDR3: CASSFGQNQETQYF; J: TRBJ2-5; D: -; V: TRBV27; size: -
DNA: TGTGCCAGCAGTTTATCTAGAGGCAGCCTCTATGGCTACACCTTC; CDR3: CASSLSRGSLYGYTF; J: TRBJ1-2; D: -; V: TRBV27; size: -
DNA: TGTGCCAGGTATAACAATGAGCAGTTCTTC; CDR3: CARYNNEQFF; J: TRBJ2-1; D: -; V: TRBV14; size: many
DNA: TGTGCCAGCAGCCAAGTGGGCAGAAACAATGAGCAGTTCTTC; CDR3: CASSQVGRNNEQFF; J: TRBJ2-1; D: -; V: TRBV3-1; size: -
DNA: TGCAGTGCTAAACGACTAGCGGGGGGGCAGGGGGAGCTGTTTTTT; CDR3: CSAKRLAGGQGELFF; J: TRBJ2-2; D: TRBD2; V: TRBV20-1; size: few
DNA: TGTGCCAGCAGTTTAGAAGGGGCGCCAACCGGGGAGCTGTTTTTT; CDR3: CASSLEGAPTGELFF; J: TRBJ2-2; D: -; V: TRBV27; size: -
DNA: TGCAGCGTTGAAGAGTACGGTAATGGCTACACCTTC; CDR3: CSVEEYGNGYTF; J: TRBJ1-2; D: -; V: TRBV29-1; size: -
DNA: TGTGCCAGCAGTTTGGACAGGGGCCTATTAGTGAACACTGAAGCTTTCTTT; CDR3: CASSLDRGLLVNTEAFF; J: TRBJ1-1; D: TRBD1; V: TRBV6-1; size: -
DNA: TGTGCCAGCAGCTTAAACAAGCAAGAGACCCAGTACTTC; CDR3: CASSLNKQETQYF; J: TRBJ2-5; D: -; V: TRBV7-3; size: -
DNA: TGCAGCGTTGAAAGGGCAGGGCCCAATGGCTACACCTTC; CDR3: CSVERAGPNGYTF; J: TRBJ1-2; D: -; V: TRBV29-1; size: -
DNA: TGTGCCAGCAGTTACACTCGCGGGAGGATGCGAAGGAGCACAGATACGCAGTATTTT; CDR3: CASSYTRGRMRRSTDTQYF; J: TRBJ2-3; D: TRBD2; V: TRBV6-5; size: -
DNA: TGCGCCAGCAGCTTAGGACAGGGGGCAAATAGTGAGCAGTTCTTC; CDR3: CASSLGQGANSEQFF; J: TRBJ2-1; D: TRBD1; V: TRBV5-1; size: -
DNA: TGCAGCGCCACTAGCGGGGATCGGAATGAGCAGTTCTTC; CDR3: CSATSGDRNEQFF; J: TRBJ2-1; D: TRBD2; V: TRBV29-1; size: many
DNA: TGTGCCAGCAGCGGCATCACTGAAGCTTTCTTT; CDR3: CASSGITEAFF; J: TRBJ1-1; D: -; V: TRBV7-9; size: many
DNA: TGTGCCAGCAGCCTAGGACTTTACACTGAAGCTTTCTTT; CDR3: CASSLGLYTEAFF; J: TRBJ1-1; D: -; V: TRBV14; size: few